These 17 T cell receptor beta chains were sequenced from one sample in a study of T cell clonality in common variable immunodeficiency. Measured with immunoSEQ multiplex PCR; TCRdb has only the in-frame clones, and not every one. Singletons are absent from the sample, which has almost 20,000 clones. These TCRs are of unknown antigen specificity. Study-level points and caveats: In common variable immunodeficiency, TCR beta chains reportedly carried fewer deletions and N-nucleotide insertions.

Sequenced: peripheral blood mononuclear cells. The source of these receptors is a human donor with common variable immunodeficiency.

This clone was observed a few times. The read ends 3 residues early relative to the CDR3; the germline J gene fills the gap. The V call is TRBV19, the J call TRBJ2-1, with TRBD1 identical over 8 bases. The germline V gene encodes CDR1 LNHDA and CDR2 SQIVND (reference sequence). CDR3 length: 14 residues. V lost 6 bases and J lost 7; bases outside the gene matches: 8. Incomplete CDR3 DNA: TGTGCCAGTAGCCCAGGGGGCTGGGGGAATGAG. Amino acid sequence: CASSPGGWGNE. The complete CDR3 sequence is CASSPGGWGNEQFF.

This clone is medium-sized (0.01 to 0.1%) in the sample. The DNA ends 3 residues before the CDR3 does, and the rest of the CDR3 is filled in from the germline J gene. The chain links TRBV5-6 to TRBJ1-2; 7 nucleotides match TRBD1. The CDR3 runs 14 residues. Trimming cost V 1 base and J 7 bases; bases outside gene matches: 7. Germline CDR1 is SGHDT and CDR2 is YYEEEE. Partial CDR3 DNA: TGTGCCAGCAGCTTGCCCGACAGGGATCCTGGC. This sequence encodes CASSLPDRDPG. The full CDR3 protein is CASSLPDRDPGYTF.

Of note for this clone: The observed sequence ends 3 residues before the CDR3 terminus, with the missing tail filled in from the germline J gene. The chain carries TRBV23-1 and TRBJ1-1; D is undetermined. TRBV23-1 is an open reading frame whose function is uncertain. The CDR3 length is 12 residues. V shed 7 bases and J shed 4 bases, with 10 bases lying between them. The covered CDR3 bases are TGCGCCAGCACCCAACGGGTCACTGAA. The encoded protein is CASTQRVTE. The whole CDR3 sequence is CASTQRVTEAFF.

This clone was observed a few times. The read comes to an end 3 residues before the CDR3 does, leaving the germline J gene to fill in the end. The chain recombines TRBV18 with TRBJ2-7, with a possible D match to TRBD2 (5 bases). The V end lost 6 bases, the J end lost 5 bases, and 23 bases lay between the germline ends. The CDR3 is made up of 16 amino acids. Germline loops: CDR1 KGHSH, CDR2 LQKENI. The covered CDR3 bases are TGTGCCAGCTCCCCAGTAATCGGGGTAAGAGATAACGAG. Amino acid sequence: CASSPVIGVRDNE. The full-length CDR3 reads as CASSPVIGVRDNEQYF.

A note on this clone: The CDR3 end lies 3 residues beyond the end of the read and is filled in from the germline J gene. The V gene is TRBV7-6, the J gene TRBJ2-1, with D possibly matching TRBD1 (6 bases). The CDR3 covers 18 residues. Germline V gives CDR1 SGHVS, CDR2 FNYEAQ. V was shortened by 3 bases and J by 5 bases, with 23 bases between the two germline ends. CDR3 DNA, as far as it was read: TGTGCCAGCAGCTTGGGGTCCGGGACATCTGCGTCCCACAATGAG. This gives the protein CASSLGSGTSASHNE. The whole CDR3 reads CASSLGSGTSASHNEQFF.

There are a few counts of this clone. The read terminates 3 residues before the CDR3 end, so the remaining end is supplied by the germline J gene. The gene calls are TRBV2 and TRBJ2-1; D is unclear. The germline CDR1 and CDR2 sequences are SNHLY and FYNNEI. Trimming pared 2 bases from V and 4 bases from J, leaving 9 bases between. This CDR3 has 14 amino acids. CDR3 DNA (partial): TGTGCCAGCAGTGAACGGGTGGTGTACAATGAG. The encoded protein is CASSERVVYNE. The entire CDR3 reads CASSERVVYNEQFF.

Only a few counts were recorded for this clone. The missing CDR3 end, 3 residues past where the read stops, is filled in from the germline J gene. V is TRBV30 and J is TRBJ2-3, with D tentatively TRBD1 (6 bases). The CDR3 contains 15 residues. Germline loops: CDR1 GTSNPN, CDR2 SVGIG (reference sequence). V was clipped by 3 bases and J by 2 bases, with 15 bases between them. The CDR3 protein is CAWRFPGTLTDTQYF. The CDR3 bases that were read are TGTGCCTGGAGATTCCCAGGGACACTCACAGATACG.

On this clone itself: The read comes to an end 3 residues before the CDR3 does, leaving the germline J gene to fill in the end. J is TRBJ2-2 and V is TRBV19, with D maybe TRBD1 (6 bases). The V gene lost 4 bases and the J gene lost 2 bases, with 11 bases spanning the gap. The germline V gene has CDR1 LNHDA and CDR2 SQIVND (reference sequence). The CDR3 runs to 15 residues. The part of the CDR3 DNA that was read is TGTGCCAGTAGTAACCCGGGACAAAACACCGGGGAG. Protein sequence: CASSNPGQNTGE. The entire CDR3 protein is CASSNPGQNTGELFF.

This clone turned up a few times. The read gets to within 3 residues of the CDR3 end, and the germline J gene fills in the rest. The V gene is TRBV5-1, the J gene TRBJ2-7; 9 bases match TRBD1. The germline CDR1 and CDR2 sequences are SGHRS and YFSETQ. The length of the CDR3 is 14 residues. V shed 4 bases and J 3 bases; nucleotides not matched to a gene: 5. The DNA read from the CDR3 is TGCGCCAGCAGCGAACAGACAGGGGGCTACGAG. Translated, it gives CASSEQTGGYE. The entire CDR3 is CASSEQTGGYEQYF.

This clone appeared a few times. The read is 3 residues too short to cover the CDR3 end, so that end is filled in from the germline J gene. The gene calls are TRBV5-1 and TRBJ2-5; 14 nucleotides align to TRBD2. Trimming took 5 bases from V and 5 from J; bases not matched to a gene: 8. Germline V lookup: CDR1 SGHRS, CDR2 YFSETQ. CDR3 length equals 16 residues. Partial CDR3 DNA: TGCGCCAGCAGGAGAGGGGGACTAGCGGGGGCGGAGACC. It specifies CASRRGGLAGAET. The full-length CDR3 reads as CASRRGGLAGAETQYF. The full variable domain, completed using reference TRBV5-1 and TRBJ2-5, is KAGVTQTPRYLIKTRGQQVTLSCSPISGHRSVSWYQQTPGQGLQFLFEYFSETQRNKGNFPGRFSGRQFSNSRSEMNVSTLELGDSALYLCASRRGGLAGAETQYFGPGTRLLVL.

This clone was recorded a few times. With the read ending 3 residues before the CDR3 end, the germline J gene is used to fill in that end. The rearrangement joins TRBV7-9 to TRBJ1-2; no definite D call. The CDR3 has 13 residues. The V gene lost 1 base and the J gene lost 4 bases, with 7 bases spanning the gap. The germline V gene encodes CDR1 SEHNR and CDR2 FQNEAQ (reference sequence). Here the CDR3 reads CASSLVGVYGYTF. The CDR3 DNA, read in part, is TGTGCCAGCAGCTTAGTCGGTGTCTATGGC.

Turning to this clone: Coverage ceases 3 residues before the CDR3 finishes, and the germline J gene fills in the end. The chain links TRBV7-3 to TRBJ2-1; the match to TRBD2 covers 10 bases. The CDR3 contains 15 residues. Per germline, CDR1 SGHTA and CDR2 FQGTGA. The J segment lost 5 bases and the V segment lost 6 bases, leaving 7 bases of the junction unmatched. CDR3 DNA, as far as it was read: TGTGCCAGCAGTCCCCTAGCGGGAGCCCACAATGAG. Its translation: CASSPLAGAHNE. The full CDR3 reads CASSPLAGAHNEQFF. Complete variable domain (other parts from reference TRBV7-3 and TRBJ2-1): GAGVSQTPSNKVTEKGKYVELRCDPISGHTALYWYRQSLGQGPEFLIYFQGTGAADDSGLPNDRFFAVRPEGSVSTLKIQRTERGDSAVYLCASSPLAGAHNEQFFGPGTRLTVL.

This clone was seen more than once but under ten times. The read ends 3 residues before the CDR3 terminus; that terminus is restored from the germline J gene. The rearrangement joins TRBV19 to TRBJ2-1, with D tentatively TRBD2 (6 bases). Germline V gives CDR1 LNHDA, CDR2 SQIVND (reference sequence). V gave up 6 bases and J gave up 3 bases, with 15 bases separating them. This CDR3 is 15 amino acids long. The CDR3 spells CASSGLSLGYNEQFF. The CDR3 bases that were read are TGTGCCAGTAGCGGACTATCGTTGGGCTACAATGAG.

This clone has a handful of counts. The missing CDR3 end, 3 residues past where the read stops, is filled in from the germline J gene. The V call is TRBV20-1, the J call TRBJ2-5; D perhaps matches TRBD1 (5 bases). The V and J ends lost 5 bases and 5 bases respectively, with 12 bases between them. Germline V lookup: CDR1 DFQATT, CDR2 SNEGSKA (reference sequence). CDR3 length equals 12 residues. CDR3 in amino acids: CSALGAGETQYF. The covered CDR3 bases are TGCAGTGCTCTAGGGGCCGGGGAGACC.

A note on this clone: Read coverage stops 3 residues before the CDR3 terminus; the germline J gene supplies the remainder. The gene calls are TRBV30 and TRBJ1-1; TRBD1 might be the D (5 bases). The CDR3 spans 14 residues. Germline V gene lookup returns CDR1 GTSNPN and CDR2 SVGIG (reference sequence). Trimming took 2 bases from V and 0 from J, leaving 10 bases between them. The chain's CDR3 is CAWSRDSLNTEAFF. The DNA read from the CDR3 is TGTGCCTGGAGTAGAGACAGTCTGAACACTGAA.

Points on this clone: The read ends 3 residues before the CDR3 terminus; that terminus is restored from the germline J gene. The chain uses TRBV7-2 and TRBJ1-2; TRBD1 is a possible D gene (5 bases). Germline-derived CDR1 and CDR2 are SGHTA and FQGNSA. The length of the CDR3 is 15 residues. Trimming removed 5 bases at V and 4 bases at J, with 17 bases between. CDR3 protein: CASSARQQDGYGYTF. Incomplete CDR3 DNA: TGTGCCAGCAGCGCCCGACAACAGGATGGCTATGGC. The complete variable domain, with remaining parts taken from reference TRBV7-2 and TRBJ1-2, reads GAGVSQSPSNKVTEKGKDVELRCDPISGHTALYWYRQSLGQGLEFLIYFQGNSAPDKSGLPSDRFSAERTGGSVSTLTIQRTQQEDSAVYLCASSARQQDGYGYTFGSGTRLTVV.

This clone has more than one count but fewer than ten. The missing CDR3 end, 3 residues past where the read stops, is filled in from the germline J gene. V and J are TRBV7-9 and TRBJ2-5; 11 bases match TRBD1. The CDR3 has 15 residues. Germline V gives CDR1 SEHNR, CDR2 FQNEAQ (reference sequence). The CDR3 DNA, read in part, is TGTGCCAGCAGCGAGGTCAGCGGGACAGGGGGAACC. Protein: CASSEVSGTGGT. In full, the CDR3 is CASSEVSGTGGTQYF.